These T cell receptor beta chains were read from a single sample in a study of blood T cell repertoires in COVID-19. Assay used: immunoSEQ multiplex PCR; TCRdb lists only in-frame clones, some missing. The sample lists some 290,000 clones; 85% to 95% were seen once. The sample consisted of PBMCs or T cells enriched from blood (not recorded which). These receptors were collected from a woman aged 30 to 39 who had been exposed to COVID-19. CDR3s include the opening cysteine and the closing phenylalanine or tryptophan. The D gene is left open where the match is weak. Where a row states a size, it is once, few, many or the class of an expanded clone; other rows omit it.

D gene	V gene	J gene	clone size	CDR3 DNA	CDR3 protein
.	TRBV11-2	TRBJ1-1	.	TGTGCCAGCAGCTTTTCCCAGACTGCTTTCTTT	CASSFSQTAFF
.	TRBV6-5	TRBJ1-1	.	TGTGCCAGTCTCCGGTCACGGGACACCTCGGCTTTCTTT	CASLRSRDTSAFF
.	TRBV5-6	TRBJ2-4	.	TGTGCCAGCACCGCTTCGAGAGTTGTCGGGTTCTCCAAAAACATTCAGTACTTC	CASTASRVVGFSKNIQYF
TRBD2	TRBV7-2	TRBJ2-5	.	TGTGCCAGCAGCTATAGCGGGGGGATTCAAGAGACCCAGTACTTC	CASSYSGGIQETQYF
.	TRBV7-2	TRBJ1-3	.	TGTGCCAGCAGCCAGGTCTTCAGAAGCTCTGGAAACACCATATATTTT	CASSQVFRSSGNTIYF
.	TRBV5-8	TRBJ1-6	.	TGTGCCAGCAGCTTGTCTTTTACTGCGAACTCCTATAATTCACCCCTCCACTTT	CASSLSFTANSYNSPLHF
.	TRBV28	TRBJ1-2	.	TGTGCCAGCAGGTTCCGGGGTGACTATGGCTACACCTTC	CASRFRGDYGYTF
.	TRBV6-5	TRBJ2-5	.	TGTGCCAGCAGTTACTCCGCTAGCATCGGGTTGGAGACCCAGTACTTC	CASSYSASIGLETQYF
.	TRBV11-2	TRBJ2-3	.	TGTGCCAGCAGCCTCGTGGGCGGGGGCCCAGATACGCAGTATTTT	CASSLVGGGPDTQYF
.	TRBV18	TRBJ1-5	.	TGTGCCAGCTCACCAGCGCTGGGGGGAGGGGGCAATCAGCCCCAGCATTTT	CASSPALGGGGNQPQHF
.	TRBV4-3	TRBJ1-3	once	TGCGCCAGCAGGCCGGGGTGGGGTTCTGGAAACACCATATATTTT	CASRPGWGSGNTIYF
TRBD1	TRBV2	TRBJ1-2	.	TGTGCCAGCATTAGGACAGGGGGGCCGAGCTATGGCTACACCTTC	CASIRTGGPSYGYTF
.	TRBV7-9	TRBJ2-2	.	TGTGCCAGCAGCCGCTTGGCACCTACCGGGGAGCTGTTTTTT	CASSRLAPTGELFF
.	TRBV5-1	TRBJ2-5	.	TGCGCCAGCAGCTCCGGGGCGGGGGCGGAGACCCAGTACTTC	CASSSGAGAETQYF
.	TRBV5-1	TRBJ1-3	once	TGCGCCAGCAGCTTGGGGCCAGGGGGAAACACCATATATTTT	CASSLGPGGNTIYF
TRBD1	TRBV7-8	TRBJ1-1	.	TGTGCCAGCAGCGGAGACAGGGCAGGGAACACTGAAGCTTTCTTT	CASSGDRAGNTEAFF
TRBD1	TRBV7-9	TRBJ1-3	.	TGTGCCAGCAGCTCCTGGGACAGTGTAAACACCATATATTTT	CASSSWDSVNTIYF
.	TRBV19	TRBJ2-7	.	TGTGCCAGTAGTATCCTGGTGGGGCCCTACGAGCAGTACTTC	CASSILVGPYEQYF
.	TRBV5-1	TRBJ2-3	.	TGCGCCAGCAGCTTGGTAGGGGAGGCAGATACGCAGTATTTT	CASSLVGEADTQYF
.	TRBV19	TRBJ1-5	.	TGTGCCAGTAGTATAGATCTAGAACAGCCCCAGCATTTT	CASSIDLEQPQHF
TRBD1	TRBV5-5	TRBJ1-5	.	TGTGCCAGCAGCTTGGGTACAGGGGGGGCCCATCAGCCCCAGCATTTT	CASSLGTGGAHQPQHF
TRBD1	TRBV4-1	TRBJ1-2	.	TGCGCCAGCAGCCAAGATCACATCGACAGGGGCTTTTATGGCTACACCTTC	CASSQDHIDRGFYGYTF
TRBD1	TRBV15	TRBJ2-7	.	TGTGCCACCAGCAGAGGGGGGGGACAGGGAGCGTACGAGCAGTACTTC	CATSRGGGQGAYEQYF
TRBD1	TRBV27	TRBJ2-7	.	TGTGCCAGCAGTTTTCGGGACAGCGTCCTAGAGCAGTACTTC	CASSFRDSVLEQYF
TRBD1	TRBV29-1	TRBJ1-2	.	TGCAGCGGGGGGGACAGGTCAACTCATGGCTACACCTTC	CSGGDRSTHGYTF
TRBD2	TRBV10-3	TRBJ2-7	few	TGTGCCATCAGTGAGCGGACTAGCGGGGAAGGTGGGCAGTACTTC	CAISERTSGEGGQYF
TRBD2	TRBV6-1	TRBJ2-5	.	TGTGCCAGCAGTGCTACGGGGGGGGCCGGAGGGGAGACCCAGTACTTC	CASSATGGAGGETQYF
.	TRBV5-5	TRBJ1-1	.	TGTGCCAGCAGCCGACAGCTCACTGAAGCTTTCTTT	CASSRQLTEAFF
TRBD1	TRBV7-3	TRBJ1-3	once	TGTGCCAGCAGCTTGACAGGGTCTGGAAACACCATATATTTT	CASSLTGSGNTIYF
TRBD2	TRBV29-1	TRBJ2-1	.	TGCAGCGCCAGCGGGGGGGGCTACAATGAGCAGTTCTTC	CSASGGGYNEQFF
.	TRBV7-7	TRBJ2-5	.	TGTGCCAGCAGCTTAGATGGGTCAGGGACCCAGTACTTC	CASSLDGSGTQYF
.	TRBV6-4	TRBJ2-7	once	TGTGCCAGCAGGGGACTGGGACGCTACGAGCAGTACTTC	CASRGLGRYEQYF
.	TRBV18	TRBJ1-2	few	TGTGCCAGCTCGCCGGAATCGGAGGGTAATGGCTACACCTTC	CASSPESEGNGYTF
TRBD1	TRBV27	TRBJ2-7	.	TGTGCCAGCAGTTTATTGACAGGGATCCACGAGCAGTACTTC	CASSLLTGIHEQYF
.	TRBV5-6	TRBJ2-7	.	TGTGCCAGCAGCTTGTACAGGGCCCCTTCCTACGAGCAGTACTTC	CASSLYRAPSYEQYF
TRBD1	TRBV18	TRBJ2-2	.	TGTGCCAGCTCACCCCGAGGACAGGTGTGGACCGGGGAGCTGTTTTTT	CASSPRGQVWTGELFF